This T cell receptor beta chain stems from a study of OX40 agonist ivuxolimab in advanced cancers. Data came from immunoSEQ multiplex PCR; TCRdb stores just in-frame clones and leaves some out. The sample consists of about 100,000 clones, just under 90% of them appearing once. V was cut by 5 bases and J by 8 bases, with 16 bases left in between. The CDR3 totals 14 residues. Germline-derived CDR1 and CDR2 are MGHDK and SYGVNS. The clonotype comes from an adult with an advanced solid tumor such as melanoma, head and neck, liver or kidney cancer. The genes are TRBV25-1 and TRBJ2-1, with D maybe TRBD1 (5 bases). Sample: CD4+ or CD8+ T cells sorted from blood, taken in a trial of the OX40 agonist ivuxolimab. CDR3 sequence (DNA): TGTGCCAGCAGTTCATTTACAGGCGGACATGAGCAGTTCTTC. Translated: CASSSFTGGHEQFF.